These 20 T cell receptor beta chains were all obtained from the same sample, sequenced in a study of T cells in Graves' hyperthyroidism and ophthalmopathy. RNA transcripts yielded amplified TCR beta CDR3 regions. Using the HTBI primer set, a first-round RT-PCR was run on the TCR CDR3. TCRdb called the multiplex PCR reads again in MiXCR, with one record for every CDR3 protein. The table shows hundreds of thousands of distinct CDR3 sequences, with approximately 15% occurring only once. The sample was blood. The receptors here all came from a woman aged 25 to 45 with Graves' hyperthyroidism.

The chain combines TRBV4-1 with TRBJ2-1; TRBD1 matches at 9 bases. Germline CDR1 MGHRA, CDR2 YSYEKL. V gave up 1 base and J gave up 2 bases; unmatched junction bases: 3. The CDR3 covers 16 residues. The CDR3 DNA follows: TGCGCCAGCAGCCAAGCCGGGACAGGGCCCTACAATGAGCAGTTCTTC. This codes for CASSQAGTGPYNEQFF.

The chain joins TRBV5-4 to TRBJ2-5, with 11 bases that match TRBD2. Germline CDR1 reads SGHNT; CDR2 reads YYREEE (reference sequence). Losses at the gene ends were 4 bases for V and 3 bases for J; bases not matched to a gene: 5. The CDR3 loop spans 15 amino acids. The CDR3, as DNA: TGTGCCAGCAGCCTCAAGACTAGCGGGAAAGAGACCCAGTACTTC. It specifies CASSLKTSGKETQYF.

This clonotype was counted a few times. This chain connects TRBV5-1 to TRBJ2-3; 7 nucleotides line up with TRBD1. This CDR3 has 14 amino acids. The germline V gene has CDR1 SGHRS and CDR2 YFSETQ. Trimming removed 4 bases from V and 3 bases from J; junction bases left unmatched: 5. The CDR3 region has the DNA TGCGCCAGCAGCCTGGGACAGATAACAGATACGCAGTATTTT. The encoded protein is CASSLGQITDTQYF.

The gene calls are TRBV7-9 and TRBJ1-1; D is unclear. The CDR3 loop spans 13 amino acids. The germline CDR1 and CDR2 sequences are SEHNR and FQNEAQ (reference sequence). Deletions cut 5 bases from V and 10 bases from J, with 17 bases between. The CDR3 loop reads CASSPDVGSRAFF. The CDR3, as DNA: TGTGCCAGCAGCCCGGATGTCGGGTCGCGAGCTTTCTTT. Looking up the rest from reference TRBV7-9 and TRBJ1-1 gives the full variable domain: DTGVSQNPRHKITKRGQNVTFRCDPISEHNRLYWYRQTLGQGPEFLTYFQNEAQLEKSRLLSDRFSAERPKGSFSTLEIQRTEQGDSAMYLCASSPDVGSRAFFGQGTRLTVV.

This clonotype appeared many times. V and J are TRBV7-9 and TRBJ2-3, with 9 bases fitting TRBD2. The CDR3 loop spans 16 amino acids. V shed 5 bases, J shed 0 bases, and the junction held 6 bases outside the gene matches. Germline V gene data show CDR1 as SEHNR and CDR2 as FQNEAQ (reference sequence). CDR3 DNA: TGTGCCAGCAGCGGACTAGCGATGCCTAGCACAGATACGCAGTATTTT. Amino acids: CASSGLAMPSTDTQYF. The full variable domain, in which reference TRBV7-9 and TRBJ2-3 provide the parts outside the CDR3, is DTGVSQNPRHKITKRGQNVTFRCDPISEHNRLYWYRQTLGQGPEFLTYFQNEAQLEKSRLLSDRFSAERPKGSFSTLEIQRTEQGDSAMYLCASSGLAMPSTDTQYFGPGTRLTVL.

V gene TRBV13 combines with J gene TRBJ2-3; 9 nucleotides agree with TRBD2. Trimming removed 3 bases from V and 6 bases from J; junction bases left unmatched: 7. This CDR3 contains 15 residues. The germline V gene has CDR1 PRHDT and CDR2 FYEKMQ (reference sequence). The CDR3 here is CASSFAGGPRDTQYF. CDR3 nucleotide sequence: TGTGCCAGCAGCTTTGCGGGAGGGCCCCGGGATACGCAGTATTTT.

In this sample, this clonotype turned up many times. CDR3 sequence (DNA): TGTGCCAGCTCACCAGGGCCGAGCACAGATACGCAGTATTTT. Protein: CASSPGPSTDTQYF. The V call is TRBV18, the J call TRBJ2-3; D remains unclear. The CDR3 covers 14 residues. Germline V gene sequence: CDR1 KGHSH, CDR2 LQKENI. V was pared by 2 bases and J by 0 bases, with 6 bases between.

This clonotype appeared many times. The chain is built from TRBV12-3 or TRBV12-4 and TRBJ2-2; D is tentatively TRBD1 or TRBD2 (5 bases each). Trimming took off 4 bases at V and 7 bases at J, with 7 bases between the two ends. The CDR3 is 12 residues long. The CDR3 region has the DNA TGTGCCAGCAGTTGGGACGGCGGGGAGCTGTTTTTT. This codes for CASSWDGGELFF.

The chain carries TRBV10-1 and TRBJ2-5; 7 bases line up with TRBD2. The CDR3 loop spans 16 amino acids. Germline trimming cut 4 bases from V and 5 bases from J; bases unmatched to any gene: 13. Germline V CDR1 and CDR2: WNHNN, SYGVQD (reference sequence). CDR3 amino acids: CASSGGGNLLGETQYF. The CDR3 DNA sequence: TGCGCCAGCAGTGGGGGGGGTAACCTTCTTGGGGAGACCCAGTACTTC.

This clonotype was seen repeatedly, ten times or more. The rearrangement uses TRBV20-1 and TRBJ2-1, with 9 bases identical to TRBD2. From germline, CDR1 is DFQATT and CDR2 SNEGSKA (reference sequence). V lost 2 bases and J lost 6; bases outside the gene matches: 5. The CDR3 has 14 amino acids. CDR3 amino acids: CSARLAGQSNEQFF. The CDR3 region has the DNA TGCAGTGCTAGACTAGCGGGGCAGAGCAATGAGCAGTTCTTC.

On this clonotype itself: Sequence at one end of the junction differs from germline and may be a read error. V and J are TRBV7-7 and TRBJ2-3; D uncertain. The CDR3 is made up of 13 amino acids. CDR1 is SSHAT and CDR2 is FNYEAQ in the germline V gene (reference sequence). The CDR3 bases are TGTGCTAGCAGCTTAGCCCCGGCAGATACGCAGTATTTT. It encodes CASSLAPADTQYF.

This clonotype was counted many times. The gene calls are TRBV18 and TRBJ2-7; 7 bases line up with TRBD2. The germline CDR1 and CDR2 sequences are KGHSH and LQKENI. The CDR3 contains 15 residues. Losses at the gene ends were 3 bases for V and 4 bases for J; bases not matched to a gene: 9. CDR3 nucleotides: TGTGCCAGCTCACCGGTGTCGGGAGGAGAATACGAGCAGTACTTC. This codes for CASSPVSGGEYEQYF.

This clonotype has a handful of counts. The rearrangement uses TRBV28 and TRBJ1-2; D is unclear. This CDR3 is built from 12 residues. The V gene's germline CDR1 is MDHEN and CDR2 SYDVKM. The V gene lost 6 bases and the J gene lost 4 bases, with 9 bases spanning the gap. CDR3 in amino acids: CASREVVYGYTF. CDR3 bases: TGTGCCAGCAGGGAGGTGGTCTATGGCTACACCTTC.

This clonotype was counted at least ten times. The rearrangement uses TRBV5-7 and TRBJ2-5; D is tentatively TRBD1 or TRBD2 (5 bases each). TRBV5-7 is annotated as an ORF whose role is uncertain. The V gene lost 2 bases and the J gene lost 2 bases, with 10 bases spanning the gap. The CDR3 is 14 amino acids. The CDR3 sequence is CASSFGANQETQYF. The CDR3 DNA reads TGTGCCAGCAGCTTCGGGGCAAATCAAGAGACCCAGTACTTC.

The chain joins TRBV15 to TRBJ2-5; 9 bases align to TRBD2. V shed 0 bases and J 13 bases; nucleotides not matched to a gene: 15. Per the germline V gene, CDR1 is LNHNV and CDR2 is YYDKDF (reference sequence). This CDR3 spans 16 amino acids. CDR3 sequence: CATSRDLVTSGYLGYF. The DNA for the CDR3 is TGTGCCACCAGCAGAGATCTAGTAACTAGCGGGTACCTGGGGTACTTC.

This clonotype was counted between two and nine times. The V call is TRBV20-1, the J call TRBJ2-3, with D unresolved. The CDR3 has 15 amino acids. In germline, CDR1 is DFQATT, CDR2 SNEGSKA (reference sequence). V lost 5 bases, J lost 0 bases, and 15 bases lay in between. CDR3 nucleotide sequence: TGCAGTGCTTCAGACCTGGGCCGAAGCACAGATACGCAGTATTTT. Its translation is CSASDLGRSTDTQYF.

The CDR3 protein is CATSRDRQGGSEETQYF. For the CDR3, the DNA is TGTGCCACCAGCAGAGATCGTCAGGGAGGTTCCGAAGAGACCCAGTACTTC. The rearrangement uses TRBV15 and TRBJ2-5; possible D gene TRBD2, 6 bases. CDR1 and CDR2 (germline): LNHNV, YYDKDF (reference sequence). V was trimmed by 0 bases and J by 3 bases, leaving 17 bases between them. The CDR3 has 17 amino acids.

This chain's CDR3 is CASSPAGTANYGYTF. The CDR3, as DNA: TGTGCCAGCAGCCCCGCCGGGACGGCTAACTATGGCTACACCTTC. The chain joins TRBV5-5 to TRBJ1-2, with D maybe TRBD1 (5 bases). Germline assignment: CDR1 SGHKS and CDR2 YYEKEE (reference sequence). Trimming left V 4 bases short and J 0 bases short, with 13 bases between. The CDR3 has 15 residues. Full variable domain (remainder filled in from reference TRBV5-5 and TRBJ1-2): DAGVTQSPTHLIKTRGQQVTLRCSPISGHKSVSWYQQVLGQGPQFIFQYYEKEERGRGNFPDRFSARQFPNYSSELNVNALLLGDSALYLCASSPAGTANYGYTFGSGTRLTVV.

As for this clonotype: At one end the junction does not follow the germline gene, possibly because of a read error. This chain uses TRBV6-4 with TRBJ2-2, with D possibly TRBD1 on 6 matching bases. Germline assignment: CDR1 MRHNA and CDR2 SNTAGT. The CDR3 covers 16 residues. CDR3 nucleotide sequence: TGTGCCAGCAGTTACTCTTGGACAGCTAACACCGGGGAGCTGTTTTTT. Protein sequence: CASSYSWTANTGELFF.

The genes are TRBV7-7 and TRBJ2-7, with D perhaps matching TRBD1 (5 bases). CDR1 is SSHAT, CDR2 FNYEAQ, per germline (reference sequence). The CDR3 sequence is 12 residues long. Trimming took 5 bases from V and 6 from J, leaving 11 bases between them. The CDR3 DNA reads TGTGCCAGCAGCGCCGCAGGGCGCGAGCAGTACTTC. Its translation is CASSAAGREQYF.